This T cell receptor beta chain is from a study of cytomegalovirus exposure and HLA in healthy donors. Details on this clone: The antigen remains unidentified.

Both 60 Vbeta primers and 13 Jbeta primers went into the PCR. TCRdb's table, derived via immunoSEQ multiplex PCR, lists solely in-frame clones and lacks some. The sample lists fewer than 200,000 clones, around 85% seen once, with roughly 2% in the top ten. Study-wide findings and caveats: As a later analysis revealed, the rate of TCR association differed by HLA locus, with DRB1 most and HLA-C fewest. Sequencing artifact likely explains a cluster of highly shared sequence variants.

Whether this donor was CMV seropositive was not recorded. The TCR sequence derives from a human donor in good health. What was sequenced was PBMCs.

CDR3 DNA: TGTGCCAGCAGCTTAGGGACAGCTAATGAAAAACTGTTTTTT. It is translated as CASSLGTANEKLFF. The chain couples TRBV7-9 to TRBJ1-4, with D possibly TRBD1 on 6 matching bases. V was shortened by 1 base and J by 3 bases, with 6 bases between the two germline ends. Germline CDR1 and CDR2: SEHNR and FQNEAQ (reference sequence). The CDR3 has 14 residues.